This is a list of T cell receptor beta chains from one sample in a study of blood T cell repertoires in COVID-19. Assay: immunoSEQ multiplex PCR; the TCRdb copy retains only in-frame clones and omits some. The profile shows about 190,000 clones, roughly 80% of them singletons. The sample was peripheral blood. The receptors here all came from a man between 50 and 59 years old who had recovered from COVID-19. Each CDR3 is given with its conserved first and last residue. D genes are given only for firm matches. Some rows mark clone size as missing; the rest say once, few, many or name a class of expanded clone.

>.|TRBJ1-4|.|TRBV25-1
CASSVVQSSLSEKLFF
TGTGCCAGCAGTGTAGTCCAAAGTTCCCTAAGTGAAAAACTGTTTTTT
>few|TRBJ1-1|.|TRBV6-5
CASRTVNTEAFF
TGTGCCAGCCGGACAGTGAACACTGAAGCTTTCTTT
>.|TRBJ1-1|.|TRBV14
CASSQVGGSNTEAFF
TGTGCCAGCAGCCAAGTTGGGGGCTCGAACACTGAAGCTTTCTTT
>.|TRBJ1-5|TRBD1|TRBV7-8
CASSGTDLFPPQHF
TGTGCCAGCAGCGGGACAGACCTATTCCCGCCCCAGCATTTT
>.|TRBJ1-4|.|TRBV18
CASSPNAGMGEKLFF
TGTGCCAGCTCACCCAACGCCGGGATGGGGGAAAAACTGTTTTTT
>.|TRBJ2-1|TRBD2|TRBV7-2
CASSSARDSGTSEQFF
TGTGCCAGCAGCTCCGCTCGTGATAGCGGGACCTCGGAGCAGTTCTTC
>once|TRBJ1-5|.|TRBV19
CASTQGSADNQPQHF
TGTGCCAGTACCCAGGGGTCGGCAGATAATCAGCCCCAGCATTTT
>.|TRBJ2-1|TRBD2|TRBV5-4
CASSWRGGLAGNEQFF
TGTGCCAGCAGCTGGAGGGGGGGACTAGCCGGCAATGAGCAGTTCTTC
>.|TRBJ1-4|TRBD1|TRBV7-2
CASSQRTGAREKLFF
TGTGCCAGCAGCCAAAGGACAGGGGCACGCGAAAAACTGTTTTTT
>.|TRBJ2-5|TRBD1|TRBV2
CASSADRGRETQYF
TGTGCCAGCAGTGCCGACAGGGGTCGGGAGACCCAGTACTTC
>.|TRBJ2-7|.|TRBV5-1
CASSSRSGGAGYEQYF
TGCGCCAGCAGCTCCCGTTCTGGGGGCGCAGGGTACGAGCAGTACTTC
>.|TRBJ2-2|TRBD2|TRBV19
CASSIAPSGGYTGELFF
TGTGCCAGTAGTATTGCCCCTAGCGGTGGGTACACCGGGGAGCTGTTTTTT
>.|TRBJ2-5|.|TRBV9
CASSVVPSLQETQYF
TGTGCCAGCAGCGTAGTCCCTAGCCTACAAGAGACCCAGTACTTC
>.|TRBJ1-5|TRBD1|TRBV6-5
CASRPSGQPNQPQHF
TGTGCCAGCAGGCCCTCGGGACAGCCCAATCAGCCCCAGCATTTT
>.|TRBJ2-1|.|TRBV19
CASSPRPTSTYNEQFF
TGTGCCAGTAGCCCCCGCCCGACTTCCACATACAATGAGCAGTTCTTC
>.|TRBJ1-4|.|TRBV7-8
CASSLPGGFNEKLFF
TGTGCCAGCAGCTTACCGGGGGGATTTAATGAAAAACTGTTTTTT
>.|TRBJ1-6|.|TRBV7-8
CASSLGVGGLTSPLHF
TGTGCCAGCAGCTTAGGCGTAGGGGGTTTAACTTCACCCCTCCACTTT
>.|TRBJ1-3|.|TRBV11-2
CASSIPGQTGNTIYF
TGTGCCAGCAGCATACCGGGACAAACTGGAAACACCATATATTTT
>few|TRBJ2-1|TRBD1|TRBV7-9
CASTSPGDRGSNEQFF
TGTGCCAGCACTTCACCTGGGGACAGGGGCAGCAATGAGCAGTTCTTC